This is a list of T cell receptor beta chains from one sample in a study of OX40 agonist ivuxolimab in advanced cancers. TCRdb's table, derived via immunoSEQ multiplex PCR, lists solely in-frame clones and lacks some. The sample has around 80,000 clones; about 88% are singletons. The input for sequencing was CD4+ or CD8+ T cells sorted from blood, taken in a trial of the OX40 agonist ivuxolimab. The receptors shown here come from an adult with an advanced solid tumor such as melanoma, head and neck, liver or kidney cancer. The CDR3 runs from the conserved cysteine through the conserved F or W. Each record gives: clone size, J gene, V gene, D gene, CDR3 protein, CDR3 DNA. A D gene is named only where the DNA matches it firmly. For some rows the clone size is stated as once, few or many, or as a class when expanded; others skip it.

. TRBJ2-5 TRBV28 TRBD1 CASSPHRGGAETQYF TGTGCCAGCAGTCCACACAGGGGTGGGGCGGAGACCCAGTACTTC
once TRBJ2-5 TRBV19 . CASRTGQQETQYF TGTGCCAGTAGGACTGGACAGCAAGAGACCCAGTACTTC
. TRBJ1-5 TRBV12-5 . CASKAYSNQPQHF TGTGCTAGTAAAGCTTATAGCAATCAGCCCCAGCATTTT
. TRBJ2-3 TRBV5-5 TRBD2 CASSLSPAERGGSQDTQYF TGTGCCAGCAGCTTAAGCCCCGCCGAGCGGGGGGGCTCTCAAGATACGCAGTATTTT
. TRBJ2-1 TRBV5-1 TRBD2 CASSPREASSYNEQFF TGCGCCAGCAGCCCCCGGGAGGCGAGCTCCTACAATGAGCAGTTCTTC
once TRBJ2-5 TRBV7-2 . CASSLQYQETQYF TGTGCCAGCAGCTTACAGTACCAAGAGACCCAGTACTTC
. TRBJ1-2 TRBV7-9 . CASTQLGATYGYTF TGTGCCAGCACCCAATTGGGAGCGACTTATGGCTACACCTTC
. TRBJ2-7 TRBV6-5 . CASSYRDKGYEQYF TGTGCCAGCAGTTACCGGGACAAGGGCTACGAGCAGTACTTC
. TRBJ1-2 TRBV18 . CASSPEGMARYGYTF TGTGCCAGCTCACCAGAGGGTATGGCTCGGTATGGCTACACCTTC
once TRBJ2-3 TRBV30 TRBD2 CAWNRGGGSTDTQYF TGTGCCTGGAATCGCGGGGGGGGGAGCACAGATACGCAGTATTTT
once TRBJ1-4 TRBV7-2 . CASSLEVFNEKLFF TGTGCCAGCAGCTTAGAGGTCTTTAATGAAAAACTGTTTTTT
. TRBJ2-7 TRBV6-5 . CASSPSRGAPGEQYF TGTGCCAGCAGTCCCTCAAGGGGGGCGCCCGGTGAGCAGTACTTC
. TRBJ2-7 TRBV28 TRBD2 CASTRAGGRLEQYF TGTGCCAGCACCCGAGCGGGGGGGCGTCTCGAGCAGTACTTC
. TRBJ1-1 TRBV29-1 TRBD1 CSVKGGSQGVAEAFF TGCAGCGTCAAGGGCGGGTCACAGGGGGTAGCTGAAGCTTTCTTT
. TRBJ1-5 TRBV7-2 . CASSFILNQPQHF TGTGCCAGCAGCTTTATCCTAAATCAGCCCCAGCATTTT
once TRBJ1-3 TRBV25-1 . CASRQSSGNTIYF TGTGCCAGCAGGCAGAGCTCTGGAAACACCATATATTTT
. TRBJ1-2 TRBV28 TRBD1 CASNQGQGNYGYTF TGTGCCAGTAATCAGGGACAGGGTAACTATGGCTACACCTTC
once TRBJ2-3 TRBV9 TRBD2 CASTLRASGDTDTQYF TGTGCCAGCACCTTGAGGGCTAGCGGGGACACAGATACGCAGTATTTT
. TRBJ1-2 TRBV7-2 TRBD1 CASSLAGQGVSSGGYTF TGTGCCAGCAGCTTAGCGGGACAGGGCGTTAGTTCGGGCGGCTACACCTTC
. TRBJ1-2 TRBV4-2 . CASSQDNNQNYGYTF TGTGCCAGCAGCCAAGATAACAACCAAAACTATGGCTACACCTTC